This TCR beta chain was identified during a study of blood T cell repertoires in COVID-19. Study information: COVID-19 samples collected from the United States, Italy and Spain covered acute and convalescent phases. PBMCs, B-cell-depleted T cells, or T cells were the source of the cDNA or gDNA that made up the material.

Original data processing: Cell counts per sample came from amplifying reference gene primers. TCRdb keeps only in-frame clones here, not all; method: immunoSEQ multiplex PCR. The V and J calls and clone size come from that table; D and trimming were worked out from the DNA. The sample lists 150,000 to 200,000 clones; 82% were seen once. V dropped 2 bases and J dropped 2 bases, with 9 bases sitting between them. The CDR3 runs 14 residues. CDR1 and CDR2 (germline): KGHSH, LQKENI. This chain links TRBV18 with TRBJ1-2; D gene uncertain. Material for sequencing was peripheral blood. The sequence came from an elderly woman with acute or convalescent COVID-19. CDR3 DNA sequence: TGTGCCAGCTCACCATCAGGCTACAACTATGGCTACACCTTC. Translated: CASSPSGYNYGYTF.